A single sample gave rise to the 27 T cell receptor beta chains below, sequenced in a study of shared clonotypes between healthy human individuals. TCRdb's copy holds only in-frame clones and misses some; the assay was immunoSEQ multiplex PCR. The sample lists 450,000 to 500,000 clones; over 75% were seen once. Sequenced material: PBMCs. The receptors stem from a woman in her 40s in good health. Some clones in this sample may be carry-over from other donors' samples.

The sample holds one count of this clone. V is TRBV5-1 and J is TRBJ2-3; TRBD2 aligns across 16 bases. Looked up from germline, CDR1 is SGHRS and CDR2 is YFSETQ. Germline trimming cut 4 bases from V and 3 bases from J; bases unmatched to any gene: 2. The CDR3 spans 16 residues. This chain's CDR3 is CASSAGLAGGTDTQYF. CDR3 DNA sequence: TGCGCCAGCAGCGCGGGACTAGCGGGGGGGACAGATACGCAGTATTTT.

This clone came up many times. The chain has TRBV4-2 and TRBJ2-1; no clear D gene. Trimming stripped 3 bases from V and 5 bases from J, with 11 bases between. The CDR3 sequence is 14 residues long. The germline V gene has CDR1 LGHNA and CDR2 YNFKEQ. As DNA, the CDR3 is TGTGCCAGCAGCCATAATCTAGAGGACAATGAGCAGTTCTTC. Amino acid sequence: CASSHNLEDNEQFF.

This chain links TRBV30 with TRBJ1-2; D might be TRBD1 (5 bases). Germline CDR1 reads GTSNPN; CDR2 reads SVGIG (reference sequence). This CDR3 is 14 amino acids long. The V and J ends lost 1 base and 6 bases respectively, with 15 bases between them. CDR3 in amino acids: CAWSANHRGHGYTF. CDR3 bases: TGTGCCTGGAGTGCCAATCACCGGGGCCATGGCTACACCTTC.

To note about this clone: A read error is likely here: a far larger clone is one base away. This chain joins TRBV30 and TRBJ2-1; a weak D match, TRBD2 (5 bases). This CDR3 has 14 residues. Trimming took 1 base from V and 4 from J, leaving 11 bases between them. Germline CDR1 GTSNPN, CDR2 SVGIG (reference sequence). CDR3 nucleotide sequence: TGTGCCTGGAGTGGGAGGATCCCTTACAATGAGCAGTTCTTC. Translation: CAWSGRIPYNEQFF.

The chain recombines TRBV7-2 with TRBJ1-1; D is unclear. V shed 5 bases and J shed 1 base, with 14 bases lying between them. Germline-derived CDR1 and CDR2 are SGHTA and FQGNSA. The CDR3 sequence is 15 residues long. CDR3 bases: TGTGCCAGCAGCCAAATGGCAATCGCGAACACTGAAGCTTTCTTT. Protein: CASSQMAIANTEAFF.

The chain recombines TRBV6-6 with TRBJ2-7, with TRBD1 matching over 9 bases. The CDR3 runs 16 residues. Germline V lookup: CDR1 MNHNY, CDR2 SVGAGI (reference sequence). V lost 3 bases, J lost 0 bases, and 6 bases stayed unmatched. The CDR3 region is CASSYTGTGSSYEQYF. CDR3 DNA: TGTGCCAGCAGTTATACCGGGACAGGGAGCTCCTACGAGCAGTACTTC.

The CDR3, as DNA: TGTGCCAGCTCACCATTAGGGTCAACTAATGAAAAACTGTTTTTT. Translating gives CASSPLGSTNEKLFF. The chain links TRBV18 to TRBJ1-4; D ambiguous. In germline, CDR1 is KGHSH, CDR2 LQKENI. V was trimmed by 2 bases and J by 0 bases, leaving 7 bases between them. The CDR3 covers 15 residues.

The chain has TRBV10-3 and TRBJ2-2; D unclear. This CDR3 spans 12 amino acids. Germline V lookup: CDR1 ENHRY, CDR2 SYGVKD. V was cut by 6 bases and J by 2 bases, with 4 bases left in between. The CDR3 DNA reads TGTGCCATCAGCTCTAACACCGGGGAGCTGTTTTTT. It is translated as CAISSNTGELFF.

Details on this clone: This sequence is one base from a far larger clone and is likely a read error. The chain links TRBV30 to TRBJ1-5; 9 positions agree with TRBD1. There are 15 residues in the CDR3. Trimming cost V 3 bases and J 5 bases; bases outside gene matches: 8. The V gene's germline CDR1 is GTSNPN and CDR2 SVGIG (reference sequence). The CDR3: CAWSPLGQGDQPQHF. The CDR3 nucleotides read TGTGCCTGGAGCCCCTTGGGACAGGGCGATCAGCCCCAGCATTTT. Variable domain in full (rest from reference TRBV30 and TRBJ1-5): SQTIHQWPATLVQPVGSPLSLECTVEGTSNPNLYWYRQAAGRGLQLLFYSVGIGQISSEVPQNLSASRPQDRQFILSSKKLLLSDSGFYLCAWSPLGQGDQPQHFGDGTRLSIL.

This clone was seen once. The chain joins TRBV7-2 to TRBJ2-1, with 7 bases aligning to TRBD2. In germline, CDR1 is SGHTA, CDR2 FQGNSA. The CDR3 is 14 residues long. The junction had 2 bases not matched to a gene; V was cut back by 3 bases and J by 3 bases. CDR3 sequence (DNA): TGTGCCAGCAGCTTTGCTAGCGGCTACAATGAGCAGTTCTTC. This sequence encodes CASSFASGYNEQFF.

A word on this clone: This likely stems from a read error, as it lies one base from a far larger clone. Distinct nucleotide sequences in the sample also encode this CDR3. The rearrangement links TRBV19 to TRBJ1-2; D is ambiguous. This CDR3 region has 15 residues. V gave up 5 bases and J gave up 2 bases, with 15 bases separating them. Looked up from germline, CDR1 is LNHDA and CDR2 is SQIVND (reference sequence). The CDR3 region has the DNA TGTGCCAGTAGTCCCCGTGATACCCTGAACTATGGCTACACCTTC. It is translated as CASSPRDTLNYGYTF.

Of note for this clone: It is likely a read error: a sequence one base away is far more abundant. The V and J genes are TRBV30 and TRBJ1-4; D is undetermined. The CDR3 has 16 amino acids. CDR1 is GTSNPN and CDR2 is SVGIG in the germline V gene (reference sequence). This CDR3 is CAWSVAAHATNEKLSF. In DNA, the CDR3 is TGTGCCTGGAGTGTAGCTGCCCACGCAACTAATGAAAAACTGTCTTTT.

The CDR3 DNA reads as TGTGCCAGCAGTTACGGGGGACTAGCGGGAGCCGGGGAGCTGTTTTTT. It codes for CASSYGGLAGAGELFF. The chain has TRBV6-5 and TRBJ2-2; TRBD2 aligns across 14 bases. The V gene's germline CDR1 is MNHEY and CDR2 SVGAGI. The CDR3 covers 16 residues. The ends lost 2 bases at V and 6 bases at J; junction bases unmatched: 2.

CDR3 coding DNA: TGTGCCAGCAGCTTACCGACTAGCGGGAGGGCCACTGAGCAGTTCTTC. Translating gives CASSLPTSGRATEQFF. V is TRBV7-9 and J is TRBJ2-1; 14 nucleotides match TRBD2. The germline gives CDR1 SEHNR, CDR2 FQNEAQ (reference sequence). CDR3 length equals 16 residues. V dropped 2 bases and J dropped 9; count of bases not matched to a gene: 6.

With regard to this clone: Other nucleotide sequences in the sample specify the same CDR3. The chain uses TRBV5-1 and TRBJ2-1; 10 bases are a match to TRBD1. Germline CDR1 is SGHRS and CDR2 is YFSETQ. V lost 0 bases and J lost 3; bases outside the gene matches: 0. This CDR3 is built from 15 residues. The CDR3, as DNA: TGCGCCAGCAGCTTGGGGACAGGGGGCTACAATGAGCAGTTCTTC. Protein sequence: CASSLGTGGYNEQFF.

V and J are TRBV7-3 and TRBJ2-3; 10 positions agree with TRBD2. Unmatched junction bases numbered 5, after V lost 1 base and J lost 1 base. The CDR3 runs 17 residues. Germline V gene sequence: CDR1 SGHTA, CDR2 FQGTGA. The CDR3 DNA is TGTGCCAGCAGCTTAAATCCAGCGGGAGGGGGCACAGATACGCAGTATTTT. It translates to CASSLNPAGGGTDTQYF.

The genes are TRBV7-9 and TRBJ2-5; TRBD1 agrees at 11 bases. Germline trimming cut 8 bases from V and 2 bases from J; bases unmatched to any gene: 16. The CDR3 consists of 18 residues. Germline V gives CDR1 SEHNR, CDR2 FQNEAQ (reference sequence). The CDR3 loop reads CASRADPGTGGSQETQYF. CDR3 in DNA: TGTGCCAGCCGCGCCGACCCGGGGACAGGGGGTTCACAAGAGACCCAGTACTTC.

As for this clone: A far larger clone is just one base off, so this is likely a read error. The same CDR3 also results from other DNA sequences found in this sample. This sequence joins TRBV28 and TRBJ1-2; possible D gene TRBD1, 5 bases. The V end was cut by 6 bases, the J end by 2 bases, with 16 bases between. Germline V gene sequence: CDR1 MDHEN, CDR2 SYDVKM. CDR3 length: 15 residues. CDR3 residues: CASSLGRGVNYGYTF. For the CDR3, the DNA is TGTGCCAGCAGCTTAGGTCGGGGCGTAAACTATGGCTACACCTTC.

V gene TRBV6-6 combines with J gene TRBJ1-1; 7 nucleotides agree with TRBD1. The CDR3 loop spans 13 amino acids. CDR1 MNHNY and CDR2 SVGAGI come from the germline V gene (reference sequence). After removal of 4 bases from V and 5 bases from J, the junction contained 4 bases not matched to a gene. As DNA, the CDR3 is TGTGCCAGCAGTTCACAGGGGCGGACTGAAGCTTTCTTT. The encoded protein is CASSSQGRTEAFF.

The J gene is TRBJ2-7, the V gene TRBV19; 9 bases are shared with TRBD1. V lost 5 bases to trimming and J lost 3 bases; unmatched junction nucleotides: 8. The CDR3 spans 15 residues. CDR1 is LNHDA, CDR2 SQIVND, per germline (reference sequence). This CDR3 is CASSPRTGDYYEQYF. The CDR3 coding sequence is TGTGCCAGTAGTCCCCGGACAGGGGATTACTACGAGCAGTACTTC.

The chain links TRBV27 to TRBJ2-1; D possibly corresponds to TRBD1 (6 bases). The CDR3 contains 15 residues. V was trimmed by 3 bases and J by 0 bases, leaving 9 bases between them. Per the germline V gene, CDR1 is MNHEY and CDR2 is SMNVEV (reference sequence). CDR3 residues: CASSFRGNSYNEQFF. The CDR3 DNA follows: TGTGCCAGCAGTTTCAGGGGAAACTCCTACAATGAGCAGTTCTTC.

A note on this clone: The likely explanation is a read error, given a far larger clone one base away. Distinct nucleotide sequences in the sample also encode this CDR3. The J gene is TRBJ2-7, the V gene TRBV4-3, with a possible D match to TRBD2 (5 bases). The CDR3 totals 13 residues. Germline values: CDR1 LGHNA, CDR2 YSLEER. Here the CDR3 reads CASSQGGYYEQYF. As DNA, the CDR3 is TGCGCCAGCAGCCAAGGAGGGTACTACGAGCAGTACTTT.

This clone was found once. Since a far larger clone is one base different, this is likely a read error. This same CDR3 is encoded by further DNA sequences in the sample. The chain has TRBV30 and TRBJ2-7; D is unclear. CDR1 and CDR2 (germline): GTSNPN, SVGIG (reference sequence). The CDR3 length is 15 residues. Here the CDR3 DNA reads TGTGCCTGGAGTCCGACCACACCTGTGGGGAACGAGCAGTACTTT. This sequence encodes CAWSPTTPVGNEQYF.

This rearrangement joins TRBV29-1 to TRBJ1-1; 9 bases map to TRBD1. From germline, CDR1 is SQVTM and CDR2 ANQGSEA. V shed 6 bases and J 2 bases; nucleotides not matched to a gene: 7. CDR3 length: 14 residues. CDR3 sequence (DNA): TGCAGCGTAAGGACAGGGGAGTCTAACACTGAAGCTTTCTTT. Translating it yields CSVRTGESNTEAFF.

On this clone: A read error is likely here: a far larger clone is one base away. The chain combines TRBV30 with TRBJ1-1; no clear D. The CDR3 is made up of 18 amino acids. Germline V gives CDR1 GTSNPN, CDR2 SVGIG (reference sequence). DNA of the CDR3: TGTGCCTGGAGTCCCTTCGGCTTGGGTGGGTTAGGGAACACTGGAGCTTTCTTT. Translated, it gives CAWSPFGLGGLGNTGAFF. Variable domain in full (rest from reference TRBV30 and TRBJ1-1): SQTIHQWPATLVQPVGSPLSLECTVEGTSNPNLYWYRQAAGRGLQLLFYSVGIGQISSEVPQNLSASRPQDRQFILSSKKLLLSDSGFYLCAWSPFGLGGLGNTGAFFGQGTRLTVV.

The CDR3 sequence is CAWTTGGGQPQHF. The CDR3 DNA reads as TGTGCCTGGACTACAGGGGGAGGGCAGCCCCAGCATTTT. The J gene is TRBJ1-5, the V gene TRBV30, with TRBD1 matching 8 bases. The length of the CDR3 is 13 residues. Germline assignment: CDR1 GTSNPN and CDR2 SVGIG (reference sequence). V shed 4 bases and J 7 bases; nucleotides not matched to a gene: 6.

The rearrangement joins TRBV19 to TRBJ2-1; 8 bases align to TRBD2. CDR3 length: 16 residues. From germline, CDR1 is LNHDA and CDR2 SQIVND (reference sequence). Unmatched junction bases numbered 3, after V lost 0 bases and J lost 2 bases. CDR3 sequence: CASSIDPGGAYNEQFF. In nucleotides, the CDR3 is TGTGCCAGTAGTATAGATCCGGGAGGGGCCTACAATGAGCAGTTCTTC. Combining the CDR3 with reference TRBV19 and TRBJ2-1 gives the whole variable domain DGGITQSPKYLFRKEGQNVTLSCEQNLNHDAMYWYRQDPGQGLRLIYYSQIVNDFQKGDIAEGYSVSREKKESFPLTVTSAQKNPTAFYLCASSIDPGGAYNEQFFGPGTRLTVL.